This T cell receptor beta chain originates from a study of blood T cell repertoires in COVID-19. Trimming took 8 bases from V and 0 from J, leaving 14 bases between them. There are 14 residues in the CDR3. From germline, CDR1 is SGHTA and CDR2 FQGNSA. Source study methods: For nucleated cells, counts were estimated from reference gene primer amplification. The data were produced by immunoSEQ multiplex PCR, yet TCRdb's version contains in-frame clones alone and is incomplete. V, J and clone size derive from that table, while D and trimming were established from the DNA sequence. Here the sample spans around 220,000 clones, 85% to 90% being singletons.

This clonotype was sampled from a woman aged 50 to 60 with acute COVID-19. The sample comprised PBMCs or T cells enriched from blood (not recorded which). This chain joins TRBV7-2 and TRBJ2-7, with D possibly matching TRBD2 (6 bases). DNA of the CDR3: TGTGCCAGCCGGGCTAGCGCTGACTCCTACGAGCAGTACTTC. Protein: CASRASADSYEQYF.